The clone carrying this TCR beta chain occurred many times. Antigen unknown. V was shortened by 1 base and J by 6 bases, with 13 bases between the two germline ends. CDR3 length equals 14 residues. Germline CDR1 SGHVS, CDR2 FNYEAQ. Researchers amplified the TCR beta CDR3 regions from RNA transcripts. The HTBI set primed first-round TCR CDR3 RT-PCR. TCRdb reprocessed the multiplex PCR reads with MiXCR, giving one entry per CDR3 protein. The sample gives 500,000 to 750,000 distinct CDR3 sequences, 12% to 15% of which show up once; 6.5% to 9% is in the top ten. The sample originates from a study of T cells in Graves' hyperthyroidism and ophthalmopathy. Uncontrolled infection, other autoimmune disease, pregnancy or lactation excluded patients. Points from the study as a whole: Ophthalmopathy and stable hyperthyroidism were separated by a 13 V-J model.

This sequence was found in a woman aged 18-29 years with Graves' ophthalmopathy. Sequencing was carried out using blood. The rearrangement joins TRBV7-6 to TRBJ2-7, with D perhaps matching TRBD2 (6 bases). The CDR3 here is CASSLEEGSGEQYF. DNA for the CDR3: TGTGCCAGCAGCTTAGAGGAGGGATCGGGCGAGCAGTACTTC.